This TCR beta chain was obtained from a study of human T cells and chemical hapten exposure. General study results and limits: Controls had significantly fewer large CDR3 similarity clusters than were formed by expanded TCRs.

Noted time point: patch test 3, about 24 weeks after DPC sensitization. Treatment indicated: therapeutic diphenylcyclopropenone sensitization with weekly scalp DPC. A note on this clonotype: Antigen: not known.

From the RACE reads, TCRdb called clonotypes with MiXCR, one entry per CDR3 protein. The repertoire includes 50,000 to 60,000 distinct CDR3 sequences, 9.5% to 15% of them detected once, and approximately 2.4% sits in the top ten. The length of the CDR3 is 15 residues. The germline V and J ends were trimmed by 0 bases and 8 bases, with 16 bases remaining between them. Germline V CDR1 and CDR2: SGDLS, YYNGEE. Source: whole blood, taken in connection with sensitization to the hapten diphenylcyclopropenone (DPC). The TCR comes from a man aged 25-45 years with alopecia areata. Some clones in this sample may be carry-over from other donors' samples. The chain combines TRBV9 with TRBJ2-3, with D perhaps given as TRBD1 or TRBD2 (5 bases each). The CDR3 sequence: CASSVAGTWAGTQYF. In DNA form, the CDR3 reads TGTGCCAGCAGCGTAGCCGGGACCTGGGCGGGTACGCAGTATTTT.